This entry describes one T cell receptor beta chain. Every isolated RNA sample was fully reverse transcribed, so sequencing captured expressed TCRB transcripts. The data were produced by immunoSEQ multiplex PCR, yet TCRdb's version contains in-frame clones alone and is incomplete. Of approximately 470,000 clones in the sample, approximately 30% were seen once. The data were taken from a study of beta chain features in type 1 diabetes. The ends lost 3 bases at V and 4 bases at J; junction bases unmatched: 5. CDR3 length equals 14 residues. CDR1 is SGHTA and CDR2 is FQGNSA in the germline V gene. This chain uses TRBV7-2 with TRBJ1-2; TRBD1 matches at 7 bases. Sequenced sample: naive CD4+ T cells from blood. This clonotype originated in a man younger than 35 in good health. This CDR3 reads CASSLGTELYGYTF. In DNA, the CDR3 is TGTGCCAGCAGCTTGGGGACAGAGCTCTATGGCTACACCTTC. Filled out from reference TRBV7-2 and TRBJ1-2, the complete variable domain reads GAGVSQSPSNKVTEKGKDVELRCDPISGHTALYWYRQSLGQGLEFLIYFQGNSAPDKSGLPSDRFSAERTGGSVSTLTIQRTQQEDSAVYLCASSLGTELYGYTFGSGTRLTVV.